The clone carrying this T cell receptor beta chain was picked up a small number of times. Its antigen is unidentified. These data are taken from a study of T cells in localized non-small cell lung cancer. Germline lookup yields CDR1 SGHNT and CDR2 YENEEA. The CDR3 length is 15 residues. V gave up 3 bases and J gave up 2 bases; unmatched junction bases: 5. Study-level points and caveats: Uninvolved adjacent lung had the highest recorded T cell clonality, with tumor below it. One tumor region alone was sequenced, and heterogeneity therefore remains possible. With higher T cell density in blood came longer overall survival. Researchers found a median approximately 53 of the top 100 tumor clones in adjacent lung.

Profiling relied on immunoSEQ multiplex PCR, and the TCRdb table lists in-frame clones only, not all of them. Of 20,000 or so clones in the sample, about 80% are singletons; the top ten hold approximately 4%. Source: peripheral blood, taken before any cancer treatment. The sequence was collected from a man aged 35 to 70 with stage I lung adenocarcinoma. This rearrangement joins TRBV11-3 to TRBJ2-7; 9 positions match TRBD1. This CDR3 is CASSLSGTGTYEQYF. The CDR3 DNA sequence: TGTGCCAGCAGCTTGTCCGGGACAGGGACCTACGAGCAGTACTTC. The full variable domain, its missing parts supplied by reference TRBV11-3 and TRBJ2-7, is EAGVVQSPRYKIIEKKQPVAFWCNPISGHNTLYWYLQNLGQGPELLIRYENEEAVDDSQLPKDRFSAERLKGVDSTLKIQPAELGDSAVYLCASSLSGTGTYEQYFGPGTRLTVT.